This T cell receptor (beta chain) was sequenced in a study of cytomegalovirus exposure and HLA in healthy donors. General study points: Whilst most TCR sequences proved rare, a subset of public TCRs occurred across many donors. CMV serostatus was the only recorded immune exposure for donors. The authors assumed roughly uniform sequencing depth across donors for presence/absence analyses.

Researchers ran the PCR with 60 Vbeta and 13 Jbeta primers. Profiled with immunoSEQ multiplex PCR; TCRdb holds only in-frame clones, not every one. Of about 160,000 clones listed, about 81% are singletons. Germline CDR1 reads MNHNS; CDR2 reads SASEGT. Trimming took 4 bases from V and 0 from J, leaving 21 bases between them. The CDR3 is 18 amino acids. On this clone itself: What it recognizes is unknown.

The sample taken for sequencing was PBMCs. J is TRBJ1-1 and V is TRBV6-1; weak D call: TRBD1 (5 bases). The origin of this receptor is a woman between 45 and 60 years old in good health and CMV-seropositive. The CDR3 here is CASSAGVGEGVMNTEAFF. The CDR3 bases are TGTGCCAGCAGTGCGGGGGTTGGGGAGGGTGTCATGAACACTGAAGCTTTCTTT.